A selection of T cell receptor beta chains follows, all from one sample in a study of T cell responses to AZD1222 COVID-19 vaccine. Profiling relied on immunoSEQ multiplex PCR, and the TCRdb table lists in-frame clones only, not all of them. The sample consists of 100,000 to 150,000 clones, about 87% of them appearing once. The sequences come from peripheral blood, collected on day 0 of AZD1222 vaccination. The receptors derive from an adult in good health. The CDR3 runs from the conserved cysteine through the conserved F or W. D genes are given only for firm matches. Where a row states a size, it is once, few, many or the class of an expanded clone; other rows omit it.

clone size,J gene,D gene,V gene,CDR3 DNA,CDR3 protein
.,TRBJ2-1,.,TRBV10-3,TGTGCCATCAGTGAGTCGCAGGGACGCAACTACAATGAGCAGTTCTTC,CAISESQGRNYNEQFF
.,TRBJ2-7,.,TRBV19,TGTGCCAGTAGTGTCGGGGGCCTTAACTCCTACGAGCAGTACTTC,CASSVGGLNSYEQYF
.,TRBJ2-2,.,TRBV19,TGTGCCAGTAGTATGGGGGCGGGAAACACCGGGGAGCTGTTTTTT,CASSMGAGNTGELFF
.,TRBJ2-5,.,TRBV7-9,TGTGCCAGCGCTGAGAACTATGAGACCCAGTACTTC,CASAENYETQYF
.,TRBJ1-5,TRBD1,TRBV24-1,TGTGCCACCAGTGAGGGGACAGTTCAGCCCCAGCATTTT,CATSEGTVQPQHF
.,TRBJ1-5,.,TRBV6-6,TGTGCCAGCAGTGACCGGACAGTGAGCAATCAGCCCCAGCATTTT,CASSDRTVSNQPQHF
.,TRBJ1-6,TRBD1,TRBV6-4,TGTGCCAGCCCGGGACAGGGGGCAACGGGTTATAATTCACCCCTCCACTTT,CASPGQGATGYNSPLHF
.,TRBJ2-3,.,TRBV9,TGTGCCAGCAGTCCCTTTACCACAGATACGCAGTATTTT,CASSPFTTDTQYF
.,TRBJ1-4,.,TRBV6-5,TGTGCCAGCAGTTACTCGCAAAGGGCCGATGAAAAACTGTTTTTT,CASSYSQRADEKLFF
.,TRBJ2-7,.,TRBV9,TGTGCCAGCAGCGTATCTCCCGGGACCAACTACGAGCAGTACTTC,CASSVSPGTNYEQYF
.,TRBJ2-5,.,TRBV28,TGTGCCAGCAGTTTAAGGAGTCAGGGAAGTCGAAAGACCCAGTACTTC,CASSLRSQGSRKTQYF
.,TRBJ2-7,.,TRBV28,TGTGCCAGCAGTCAAACTACGGTGGGGACCTACGAGCAGTACTTC,CASSQTTVGTYEQYF
.,TRBJ1-3,.,TRBV11-2,TGTGCCAGCAGCTCTAACAGGGATGGAAACACCATATATTTT,CASSSNRDGNTIYF
.,TRBJ2-7,TRBD2,TRBV20-1,TGCAGTGCTAGTGGTCCTAGCGGGGGGGCCTCAAGAGAGCAGTACTTC,CSASGPSGGASREQYF
.,TRBJ1-2,TRBD1,TRBV24-1,TGTGCCACCAGTGACCCACGACAGGGCTTTGGCTACACCTTC,CATSDPRQGFGYTF
few,TRBJ2-1,.,TRBV7-2,TGTGCCAGCAGCTTAGTATTGGCGGGACTCAACAATGAGCAGTTCTTC,CASSLVLAGLNNEQFF
once,TRBJ2-7,.,TRBV29-1,TGCAGCGTTAACAAAGGGACACAGATCGCCTACGAGCAGTACTTC,CSVNKGTQIAYEQYF
.,TRBJ1-5,.,TRBV9,TGTGGGAGGGGAAGGGGGCAGCCCCAGCATTTT,CGRGRGQPQHF
.,TRBJ2-1,TRBD2,TRBV3-1/TRBV3-2,TGTGCCAGCAGCCAAGTTGGAGGGAGGGGCAATGAGCAGTTCTTC,CASSQVGGRGNEQFF
.,TRBJ1-4,.,TRBV7-9,TGTGCCAGCAGCTTTTATGAAAAACTGTTTTTT,CASSFYEKLFF
.,TRBJ1-2,.,TRBV7-9,TGTGCCAGCAGCGCCAGAAGGACAGAGGGCTATGGCTACACCTTC,CASSARRTEGYGYTF
.,TRBJ1-2,TRBD1,TRBV18,TGTGCCAGCTCATCGGACAGGGCGTCGTATGGCTACACCTTC,CASSSDRASYGYTF
.,TRBJ2-1,TRBD1,TRBV18,TGTGCCAGCTCGTCGGGACAGGGGGCTCAGAATGAGCAGTTCTTC,CASSSGQGAQNEQFF
.,TRBJ2-1,.,TRBV10-3,TGTGCCATCAGTGAGTCCAGACAGGCGACCTCCTACAATGAGCAGTTCTTC,CAISESRQATSYNEQFF
.,TRBJ2-7,.,TRBV4-1,TGCGCCAGCAGCCTTCCGGGACCTGATGGGATGGAGCAGTACTTC,CASSLPGPDGMEQYF
.,TRBJ2-1,.,TRBV28,TGTGCCAGCAGTTTACAACCTAATGAGCAGTTCTTC,CASSLQPNEQFF